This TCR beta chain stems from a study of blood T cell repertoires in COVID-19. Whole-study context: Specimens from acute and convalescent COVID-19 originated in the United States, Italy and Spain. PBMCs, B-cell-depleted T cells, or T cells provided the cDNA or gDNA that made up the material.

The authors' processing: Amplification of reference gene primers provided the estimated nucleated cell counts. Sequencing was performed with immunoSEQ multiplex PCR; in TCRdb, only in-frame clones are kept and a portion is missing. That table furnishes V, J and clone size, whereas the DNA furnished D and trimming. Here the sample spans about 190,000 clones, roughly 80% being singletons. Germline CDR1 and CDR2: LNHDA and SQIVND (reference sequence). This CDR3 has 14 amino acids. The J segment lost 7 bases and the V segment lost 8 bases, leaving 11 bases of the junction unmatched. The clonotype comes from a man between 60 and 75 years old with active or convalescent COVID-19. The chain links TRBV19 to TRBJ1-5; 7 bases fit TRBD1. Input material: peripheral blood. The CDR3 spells CASGVQGGRQPQHF. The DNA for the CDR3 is TGTGCCAGTGGGGTGCAGGGGGGAAGACAGCCCCAGCATTTT.